Below are 31 T cell receptor beta chains sequenced from a single sample in a study of blood T cell repertoires in COVID-19. TCRdb keeps only in-frame clones here, not all; method: immunoSEQ multiplex PCR. The sample has 150,000 to 200,000 clones, more than 75% seen once. The sequencing input was peripheral blood. All receptors come from a woman aged 60-70 years with COVID-19, enrolled during active disease.

The J gene is TRBJ1-2, the V gene TRBV14; D unclear. The CDR3 sequence is 13 residues long. From germline, CDR1 is SGHDN and CDR2 FVKESK. The germline V and J ends were trimmed by 3 bases and 0 bases, with 5 bases remaining between them. As DNA, the CDR3 is TGTGCCAGCAGCCAGGCCACTAACTATGGCTACACCTTC. It is translated as CASSQATNYGYTF.

The chain couples TRBV6-4 to TRBJ2-2; D is unclear. The germline CDR1 and CDR2 sequences are MRHNA and SNTAGT. The V and J ends lost 4 bases and 6 bases respectively, with 9 bases between them. The CDR3 runs to 13 residues. CDR3 sequence reads: CASSARHPGELFF. CDR3 in DNA: TGTGCCAGCAGTGCTCGACACCCCGGGGAGCTGTTTTTT.

The genes are TRBV5-4 and TRBJ2-7, with 7 bases identical to TRBD1. This CDR3 has 15 amino acids. V lost 4 bases and J lost 0; bases outside the gene matches: 7. Germline V CDR1 and CDR2: SGHNT, YYREEE (reference sequence). CDR3 residues: CASSVTGALSYEQYV. CDR3 nucleotides: TGTGCCAGCAGCGTCACAGGGGCCCTCTCCTACGAGCAGTACGTC.

The count of this clone is one. The chain combines TRBV6-2 or TRBV6-3 with TRBJ2-2, with D unresolved. The germline V gene has CDR1 MNHEY and CDR2 SVGEGT. The V end lost 2 bases, the J end lost 5 bases, and 9 bases lay between the germline ends. This CDR3 comprises 14 residues. CDR3: CASSYPPQTGELFF. The CDR3 DNA reads as TGTGCCAGCAGTTACCCACCCCAGACCGGGGAGCTGTTTTTT.

The count of this clone is one. The gene calls are TRBV6-5 and TRBJ1-5, with 8 bases that match TRBD1. This CDR3 spans 16 amino acids. Per germline, CDR1 MNHEY and CDR2 SVGAGI. Trimming removed 0 bases from V and 4 bases from J; junction bases left unmatched: 5. CDR3 region: CASSYSPRDRNQPQHF. As DNA, the CDR3 is TGTGCCAGCAGTTACTCTCCCCGGGACAGGAATCAGCCCCAGCATTTT.

This clone was seen a few times. The V call is TRBV7-9, the J call TRBJ1-2; D not certain. The CDR3 is 10 amino acids. The germline V and J ends were trimmed by 11 bases and 7 bases, with 11 bases remaining between them. Germline V gene sequence: CDR1 SEHNR, CDR2 FQNEAQ (reference sequence). This chain's CDR3 is CARREGGYTF. The CDR3 DNA follows: TGTGCCCGGCGAGAGGGTGGCTACACCTTC.

The V call is TRBV5-1, the J call TRBJ1-4, with 9 bases fitting TRBD1. The CDR3 is 17 residues long. Per the germline V gene, CDR1 is SGHRS and CDR2 is YFSETQ. V shed 0 bases, J shed 2 bases, and the junction held 5 bases outside the gene matches. CDR3 DNA: TGCGCCAGCAGCTTGGGTACAGGGGGCTCCACTAATGAAAAACTGTTTTTT. It yields the protein CASSLGTGGSTNEKLFF.

The chain employs TRBV19 and TRBJ1-2, with D perhaps matching TRBD1 (5 bases). CDR1 and CDR2 from the germline V gene are LNHDA and SQIVND (reference sequence). The CDR3 has 13 amino acids. V was clipped by 6 bases and J by 8 bases, with 16 bases between them. CDR3: CASSPRGNGGYTF. CDR3 in DNA: TGTGCCAGTAGCCCGCGGGGCAACGGAGGCTACACCTTC.

The chain is built from TRBV29-1 and TRBJ2-3, with D possibly being TRBD1 (6 bases). Trimming removed 6 bases from V and 2 bases from J, with 15 bases in between. The CDR3 covers 14 residues. Germline loops: CDR1 SQVTM, CDR2 ANQGSEA. The CDR3 protein is CSVTGSYPTDTQYF. The CDR3 nucleotides read TGCAGCGTGACAGGATCGTACCCCACAGATACGCAGTATTTT.

V is TRBV6-5 and J is TRBJ1-5, with D unclear. Per germline, CDR1 MNHEY and CDR2 SVGAGI. The germline V and J ends were trimmed by 6 bases and 4 bases, with 10 bases remaining between them. The CDR3 length is 13 residues. CDR3 in DNA: TGTGCCAGCAGCTATGGGAGGAATCAGCCCCAGCATTTT. As protein: CASSYGRNQPQHF.

The chain links TRBV24-1 to TRBJ1-5; a weak D match, TRBD1 (5 bases). The V and J ends lost 6 bases and 5 bases respectively, with 16 bases between them. The CDR3 spans 15 residues. Germline CDR1 and CDR2: KGHDR and SFDVKD. The CDR3 region has the DNA TGTGCCACCAGTCCTCAAGGTGGGGGGGATCAGCCCCAGCATTTT. Its translation: CATSPQGGGDQPQHF.

The chain links TRBV24-1 to TRBJ1-1; the match to TRBD1 covers 7 bases. This CDR3 comprises 15 residues. With V trimmed by 2 bases and J by 6 bases, 8 bases remained unmatched. Germline CDR1 and CDR2: KGHDR and SFDVKD. CDR3 coding DNA: TGTGCCACCAGTGATTCGACAGGGTATAGGGCTGAAGCTTTCTTT. It specifies CATSDSTGYRAEAFF.

The J gene is TRBJ1-2, the V gene TRBV28; no clear D. Germline V gene lookup returns CDR1 MDHEN and CDR2 SYDVKM. The V end was cut by 2 bases, the J end by 4 bases, with 5 bases between. The CDR3 sequence is 12 residues long. The CDR3 spells CASSLTPYGYTF. The CDR3 DNA sequence: TGTGCCAGCAGTTTAACACCCTATGGCTACACCTTC.

V gene TRBV14 combines with J gene TRBJ1-1; D may be TRBD1 (5 bases). Trimming stripped 3 bases from V and 4 bases from J, with 15 bases between. The germline V gene has CDR1 SGHDN and CDR2 FVKESK. This CDR3 has 15 amino acids. This CDR3 reads CASSQVRPGSTEAFF. The CDR3 nucleotides are TGTGCCAGCAGCCAGGTCCGGCCAGGGTCCACTGAAGCTTTCTTT. Full variable domain (outside the CDR3, taken from reference TRBV14 and TRBJ1-1): EAGVTQFPSHSVIEKGQTVTLRCDPISGHDNLYWYRRVMGKEIKFLLHFVKESKQDESGMPNNRFLAERTGGTYSTLKVQPAELEDSGVYFCASSQVRPGSTEAFFGQGTRLTVV.

The rearrangement uses TRBV29-1 and TRBJ2-7; D is undetermined. Trimming removed 4 bases at V and 0 bases at J, with 10 bases between. The CDR3 runs to 13 residues. Germline V CDR1 and CDR2: SQVTM, ANQGSEA. CDR3 region: CSVVILPSYEQYV. The DNA of the CDR3 is TGCAGCGTTGTAATCCTACCCTCCTACGAGCAGTACGTC.

V is TRBV27 and J is TRBJ1-1, with TRBD1 matching 9 bases. V dropped 5 bases and J dropped 4; count of bases not matched to a gene: 5. The V gene's germline CDR1 is MNHEY and CDR2 SMNVEV (reference sequence). The CDR3 is made up of 14 amino acids. CDR3 region: CASSRTGVLTEAFF. The CDR3 region has the DNA TGTGCCAGCAGTCGGACAGGGGTCCTCACTGAAGCTTTCTTT.

The chain combines TRBV7-2 with TRBJ2-1; D is uncertain. V lost 1 base, J lost 9 bases, and 16 bases lay in between. Looked up from germline, CDR1 is SGHTA and CDR2 is FQGNSA. This CDR3 spans 15 amino acids. In nucleotides, the CDR3 is TGTGCCAGCAGCTTAGGTGGGTCTAGGTTTAGTGAGCAGTTCTTC. This sequence encodes CASSLGGSRFSEQFF.

The chain has TRBV3-1 (or the pseudogene TRBV3-2) and TRBJ2-1; a weak D match, TRBD2 (6 bases). Germline V gives CDR1 LGHDT, CDR2 YNNKEL (reference sequence). V lost 4 bases, J lost 6 bases, and 25 bases lay in between. This CDR3 region has 18 residues. This chain's CDR3 is CASSRLPLASDLFNEQFF. CDR3 nucleotides: TGTGCCAGCAGCCGCCTTCCCCTTGCTAGCGACCTATTCAATGAGCAGTTCTTC.

V gene TRBV5-1 combines with J gene TRBJ1-4; D unresolved. Germline values: CDR1 SGHRS, CDR2 YFSETQ. There are 14 residues in the CDR3. The V and J ends lost 4 bases and 8 bases respectively, with 15 bases between them. CDR3 DNA: TGCGCCAGCAGCCCCGCTTTGAGGTTCGAAAAACTGTTTTTT. The encoded protein is CASSPALRFEKLFF.

The chain has TRBV5-8 and TRBJ1-1; D call uncertain. Trimming removed 0 bases from V and 2 bases from J, with 5 bases in between. This CDR3 is built from 13 residues. Germline V gene sequence: CDR1 SGHTS, CDR2 YDEGEE. The CDR3 is CASSLATNTEAFF. The CDR3 DNA reads as TGTGCCAGCAGCTTGGCCACTAACACTGAAGCTTTCTTT.

The rearrangement uses TRBV27 and TRBJ1-1, with a weak D call TRBD1 (6 bases). This CDR3 comprises 16 residues. Germline V gene sequence: CDR1 MNHEY, CDR2 SMNVEV (reference sequence). Between the trimmed V and J ends, which lost 5 bases and 0 bases, there was a span of 16 bases. DNA for the CDR3: TGTGCCAGCAGTCCGATCGGACAGAACTTGAACACTGAAGCTTTCTTT. It codes for CASSPIGQNLNTEAFF.

The chain couples TRBV5-1 to TRBJ2-4; D unresolved. CDR1 is SGHRS, CDR2 YFSETQ, per germline. Trimming removed 0 bases at V and 5 bases at J, with 6 bases between. This CDR3 has 13 amino acids. CDR3 loop: CASSLGRENIQYF. DNA of the CDR3: TGCGCCAGCAGCTTGGGACGGGAAAACATTCAGTACTTC.

The V gene is TRBV27, the J gene TRBJ2-7; TRBD1 agrees at 7 bases. V shed 7 bases, J shed 2 bases, and the junction held 11 bases outside the gene matches. Germline loops: CDR1 MNHEY, CDR2 SMNVEV (reference sequence). The CDR3 spans 15 residues. This CDR3 reads CASMRQGISTYEQYF. The CDR3 DNA is TGTGCCAGCATGAGACAGGGAATTTCCACCTACGAGCAGTACTTC.

V and J are TRBV5-1 and TRBJ2-3; 9 nucleotides match TRBD2. The CDR3 is made up of 16 amino acids. The junction had 5 bases not matched to a gene; V was cut back by 0 bases and J by 3 bases. Germline loops: CDR1 SGHRS, CDR2 YFSETQ. CDR3 loop: CASSLVFSGRTDTQYF. In nucleotides, the CDR3 is TGCGCCAGCAGCTTGGTATTTAGCGGGAGAACAGATACGCAGTATTTT.

DNA of the CDR3: TGTGCCAGCAGTTACGCCCGACTCGGGGGCTACGAGCAGTACTTC. It specifies CASSYARLGGYEQYF. This sequence joins TRBV6-6 and TRBJ2-7; perhaps TRBD2 as D (6 bases). Germline V gene data show CDR1 as MNHNY and CDR2 as SVGAGI (reference sequence). The CDR3 is made up of 15 amino acids. The germline V and J ends were trimmed by 2 bases and 3 bases, with 14 bases remaining between them.

This sequence joins TRBV11-1 and TRBJ1-2; 7 bases fit TRBD1. The CDR3 has 15 amino acids. Per the germline V gene, CDR1 is SGHAT and CDR2 is FQDESV (reference sequence). V lost 6 bases and J lost 0; bases outside the gene matches: 7. In DNA, the CDR3 is TGTGCCAGCAGTTACGGGACAGAAGCTAACTATGGCTACACCTTC. It codes for CASSYGTEANYGYTF. The variable domain in full, with the rest retrieved from reference TRBV11-1 and TRBJ1-2, is EAEVAQSPRYKITEKSQAVAFWCDPISGHATLYWYRQILGQGPELLVQFQDESVVDDSQLPKDRFSAERLKGVDSTLKIQPAELGDSAMYLCASSYGTEANYGYTFGSGTRLTVV.

The chain recombines TRBV5-4 with TRBJ1-4; D is unresolved. The germline V and J ends were trimmed by 0 bases and 8 bases, with 11 bases remaining between them. This CDR3 comprises 14 residues. CDR1 SGHNT and CDR2 YYREEE come from the germline V gene (reference sequence). This CDR3 is CASSLVGREEKLFF. CDR3 sequence (DNA): TGTGCCAGCAGCTTGGTGGGGAGGGAGGAAAAACTGTTTTTT.

This clone has a handful of counts. V gene TRBV18 combines with J gene TRBJ2-2; 9 bases are shared with TRBD1. V lost 0 bases to trimming and J lost 7 bases; unmatched junction nucleotides: 12. Germline V gene lookup returns CDR1 KGHSH and CDR2 LQKENI. The CDR3 consists of 18 residues. CDR3 bases: TGTGCCAGCTCACCACCGGTTAAACAGGGGGCGCGGATCGGGGAGCTGTTTTTT. As protein: CASSPPVKQGARIGELFF.

The chain recombines TRBV6-2 or TRBV6-3 with TRBJ1-5, with D perhaps TRBD1 (5 bases). V lost 4 bases, J lost 7 bases, and 20 bases lay in between. CDR3 length equals 16 residues. The V gene's germline CDR1 is MNHEY and CDR2 SVGEGT. CDR3 in DNA: TGTGCCAGCAGTTCTCCTTTGGTGGGGCTCGCCCAGCCCCAGCATTTT. It is translated as CASSSPLVGLAQPQHF.

This clone was counted a single time. The chain is built from TRBV6-1 and TRBJ1-5; no firm D call. This CDR3 is 14 amino acids long. With 3 bases removed from V and 4 bases from J, the gap between germline ends came to 10 bases. The germline V gene encodes CDR1 MNHNS and CDR2 SASEGT. CDR3 amino acids: CASSDGLMNQPQHF. The CDR3 DNA follows: TGTGCCAGCAGTGATGGACTCATGAATCAGCCCCAGCATTTT.

CDR3 amino acids: CASSIPGLQNTEAFF. The CDR3 DNA sequence: TGTGCCAGCAGCATACCGGGACTGCAGAACACTGAAGCTTTCTTT. The V call is TRBV5-8, the J call TRBJ1-1, with TRBD1 as a possible D gene (5 bases). The V gene lost 4 bases and the J gene lost 1 base, with 14 bases spanning the gap. CDR1 and CDR2 from the germline V gene are SGHTS and YDEGEE. The CDR3 consists of 15 residues.